The 9 T cell receptor beta chains below were found in one sample sequenced in a study of blood T cell repertoires in COVID-19. Clones were sequenced by immunoSEQ multiplex PCR, and TCRdb holds only the in-frame ones, with some missing. The data hold 230,000 or so clones, with approximately 89% observed a single time. What was sequenced was PBMCs or T cells enriched from blood (not recorded which). All receptors come from a woman aged 35 to 49 with acute COVID-19.

This sequence joins TRBV2 and TRBJ2-3; 8 bases are shared with TRBD2. The CDR3 sequence is 15 residues long. Trimming cost V 6 bases and J 2 bases; bases outside gene matches: 7. Germline CDR1 SNHLY, CDR2 FYNNEI. CDR3 loop: CASSLSGNPTDTQYF. CDR3 in DNA: TGTGCCAGCAGCCTTAGCGGGAACCCCACAGATACGCAGTATTTT.

The chain employs TRBV5-1 and TRBJ1-1, with D possibly matching TRBD1 (5 bases). CDR1 is SGHRS, CDR2 YFSETQ, per germline. This CDR3 has 16 amino acids. V lost 7 bases and J 1 base, leaving 20 bases between the germline ends. As DNA, the CDR3 is TGCGCCAGCGGTACAGGTGTTCAGCGGGGGAACACTGAAGCTTTCTTT. It codes for CASGTGVQRGNTEAFF.

This clone appeared a single time. The genes are TRBV4-1 and TRBJ2-2; 11 bases align to TRBD1. The CDR3 spans 16 residues. The ends lost 4 bases at V and 5 bases at J; junction bases unmatched: 6. Germline CDR1 is MGHRA and CDR2 is YSYEKL. For the CDR3, the DNA is TGCGCCAGCAGCCTCGGACAGGGGGCTTGGACCGGGGAGCTGTTTTTT. Encoded protein: CASSLGQGAWTGELFF.

The rearrangement uses TRBV6-2 or TRBV6-3 and TRBJ1-5, with 7 bases matching TRBD1. V trimming: 3 bases; J trimming: 7 bases; junction bases outside the gene matches: 6. Germline CDR1 reads MNHEY; CDR2 reads SVGEGT. This CDR3 region has 14 residues. The CDR3 nucleotides read TGTGCCAGCAGTTATGGAGTAGGGGGCCAGCCCCAGCATTTT. Translation: CASSYGVGGQPQHF.

This chain links TRBV7-9 with TRBJ1-1, with a possible D match to TRBD1 (5 bases). CDR1 is SEHNR, CDR2 FQNEAQ, per germline (reference sequence). Trimming shortened V by 7 bases and J by 1 base, and 16 bases separated the two germline ends. This CDR3 has 15 residues. The CDR3: CASTTRGGTNTEAFF. For the CDR3, the DNA is TGTGCCAGCACCACCCGGGGGGGAACGAACACTGAAGCTTTCTTT. Full variable domain (outside the CDR3, taken from reference TRBV7-9 and TRBJ1-1): DTGVSQNPRHKITKRGQNVTFRCDPISEHNRLYWYRQTLGQGPEFLTYFQNEAQLEKSRLLSDRFSAERPKGSFSTLEIQRTEQGDSAMYLCASTTRGGTNTEAFFGQGTRLTVV.

This chain uses TRBV6-5 with TRBJ1-2; 8 bases are shared with TRBD1. Trimming took 8 bases from V and 8 from J; bases not matched to a gene: 4. This CDR3 is built from 11 residues. Germline assignment: CDR1 MNHEY and CDR2 SVGAGI. CDR3 in DNA: TGTGCCAGCTGGACAGGGCACGGCTACACCTTC. Amino acid sequence: CASWTGHGYTF.

The chain uses TRBV29-1 and TRBJ2-3; 12 bases line up with TRBD1. Trimming removed 6 bases from V and 6 bases from J; junction bases left unmatched: 4. The CDR3 covers 13 residues. Germline V gene data show CDR1 as SQVTM and CDR2 as ANQGSEA. The CDR3 sequence is CSVGTGGPDTQYF. The CDR3 DNA reads TGCAGCGTCGGGACAGGGGGCCCTGATACGCAGTATTTT.

The chain carries TRBV5-1 and TRBJ1-1; D is unclear. Germline V lookup: CDR1 SGHRS, CDR2 YFSETQ. V lost 4 bases and J lost 4, with 11 bases in between. The CDR3 has 13 residues. The CDR3 is CASSQPRGTEAFF. CDR3 bases: TGCGCCAGCAGCCAGCCGCGAGGCACTGAAGCTTTCTTT.

The V and J genes are TRBV5-4 and TRBJ1-1; 9 positions agree with TRBD1. Germline loops: CDR1 SGHNT, CDR2 YYREEE (reference sequence). This CDR3 contains 16 residues. Trimming cost V 3 bases and J 0 bases; bases outside gene matches: 6. CDR3 amino acids: CASSSPGQGMNTEAFF. In nucleotides, the CDR3 is TGTGCCAGCAGCTCCCCGGGACAGGGTATGAACACTGAAGCTTTCTTT.